The 23 T cell receptor beta chains in this list originate from one sample, sequenced in a study of quantifying T cell responses using KT2 cells. Study summary: TCR alpha and beta constant-region primers primed reverse transcription of RNA.

An oligo carrying a UMI was ligated to the cDNA 3' end. An equimolar mix of RC1.1 and RC1.2 primed the beta chain across TRBC1 and TRBC2. TCRdb independently ran MiXCR on the UMI-ligation and nested PCR reads; one entry per CDR3 protein. The table has around 50,000 distinct CDR3 sequences, more than 9% seen once. Specimen: PBMCs spiked with cells of the T cell clone KT2. These TCRs come from a human donor.

This clonotype was counted between two and nine times. The chain is built from TRBV7-9 and TRBJ2-7; D is ambiguous. With 5 bases removed from V and 5 bases from J, the gap between germline ends came to 10 bases. The germline CDR1 and CDR2 sequences are SEHNR and FQNEAQ (reference sequence). The CDR3 is 12 amino acids. This CDR3 is CASSLAWDEQYF. The CDR3 region has the DNA TGTGCCAGCAGCCTGGCCTGGGACGAGCAGTACTTC. Variable domain in full (rest from reference TRBV7-9 and TRBJ2-7): DTGVSQNPRHKITKRGQNVTFRCDPISEHNRLYWYRQTLGQGPEFLTYFQNEAQLEKSRLLSDRFSAERPKGSFSTLEIQRTEQGDSAMYLCASSLAWDEQYFGPGTRLTVT.

The chain links TRBV3-1 to TRBJ2-5, with 14 positions matching TRBD2. J lost 6 bases, V lost 0 bases, and 6 bases had no gene match. CDR1 is LGHDT and CDR2 is YNNKEL in the germline V gene (reference sequence). The CDR3 contains 17 residues. The CDR3 region is CASSQDPRTSGRQTQYF. DNA of the CDR3: TGTGCCAGCAGCCAAGATCCCCGGACTAGCGGGAGGCAGACCCAGTACTTC.

The genes are TRBV7-2 and TRBJ2-7; 15 nucleotides line up with TRBD2. The germline CDR1 and CDR2 sequences are SGHTA and FQGNSA. With V trimmed by 5 bases and J by 0 bases, 5 bases remained unmatched. This CDR3 contains 17 residues. As DNA, the CDR3 is TGTGCCAGCAGCGCAGGGACTAGCGGGAGGAGCTCCTACGAGCAGTACTTC. Translation: CASSAGTSGRSSYEQYF. Filled out from reference TRBV7-2 and TRBJ2-7, the complete variable domain reads GAGVSQSPSNKVTEKGKDVELRCDPISGHTALYWYRQSLGQGLEFLIYFQGNSAPDKSGLPSDRFSAERTGGSVSTLTIQRTQQEDSAVYLCASSAGTSGRSSYEQYFGPGTRLTVT.

The J gene is TRBJ1-3, the V gene TRBV7-6; D gene unclear. Germline CDR1 reads SGHVS; CDR2 reads FNYEAQ. Trimming pared 8 bases from V and 4 bases from J, leaving 18 bases between. The CDR3 totals 15 residues. The CDR3 coding sequence is TGTGCCAGCCGGCCCGCCAGGTCATCGGGAAACACCATATATTTT. This gives the protein CASRPARSSGNTIYF.

The chain employs TRBV4-1 and TRBJ1-4; D not certain. Germline values: CDR1 MGHRA, CDR2 YSYEKL. This CDR3 has 15 residues. The ends were cut back, 4 bases at V and 1 base at J, with 10 bases in the middle. The CDR3 coding sequence is TGCGCCAGCAGCCTACGATTAGGAACTAATGAAAAACTGTTTTTT. This encodes CASSLRLGTNEKLFF.

V usage is TRBV2 and J usage is TRBJ1-1, with TRBD1 matching over 10 bases. Germline CDR1 and CDR2: SNHLY and FYNNEI. Unmatched junction bases numbered 4, after V lost 4 bases and J lost 5 bases. The CDR3 has 14 amino acids. The CDR3 region has the DNA TGTGCCAGCAGTGGACAGGGGGCTGGGACTGAAGCTTTCTTT. It specifies CASSGQGAGTEAFF.

This chain joins TRBV14 and TRBJ2-7; 7 nucleotides align to TRBD1. Trimming cost V 3 bases and J 7 bases; bases outside gene matches: 9. From germline, CDR1 is SGHDN and CDR2 FVKESK. CDR3 length: 14 amino acids. The CDR3 nucleotides read TGTGCCAGCAGCCATGGGACAGCCCTTCGTGAGCAGTACTTC. Translating gives CASSHGTALREQYF.

This clonotype has a count of ten or more. The rearrangement uses TRBV4-1 and TRBJ2-3; D perhaps matches TRBD2 (5 bases). The CDR3 is 16 residues long. Germline lookup yields CDR1 MGHRA and CDR2 YSYEKL. V was pared by 0 bases and J by 10 bases, with 20 bases between. The CDR3 region is CASSQDVAGIFSAQYF. CDR3 DNA: TGCGCCAGCAGCCAAGATGTAGCCGGGATATTTTCGGCGCAGTATTTT.

The rearrangement uses TRBV5-6 and TRBJ2-2; 12 bases line up with TRBD1. This CDR3 contains 16 residues. The V segment lost 3 bases and the J segment 5 bases; nucleotides outside the gene matches: 5. Germline CDR1 SGHDT, CDR2 YYEEEE. This chain's CDR3 is CASSWDRGRQTGELFF. The DNA of the CDR3 is TGTGCCAGCAGCTGGGACAGGGGGCGACAGACCGGGGAGCTGTTTTTT.

The V call is TRBV25-1, the J call TRBJ2-1, with a tentative D call TRBD2 (6 bases). CDR1 and CDR2 (germline): MGHDK, SYGVNS. The V end lost 4 bases, the J end lost 0 bases, and 10 bases lay between the germline ends. The CDR3 consists of 15 residues. Here the CDR3 reads CASSVGGSSYNEQFF. The CDR3 DNA follows: TGTGCCAGCAGTGTTGGGGGGAGCTCCTACAATGAGCAGTTCTTC.

In its sample, this clonotype was seen a few times. The chain uses TRBV20-1 and TRBJ2-3, with unresolved D. Germline V gene data show CDR1 as DFQATT and CDR2 as SNEGSKA (reference sequence). This CDR3 region has 17 residues. Between the trimmed V and J ends, which lost 2 bases and 3 bases, there was a span of 21 bases. As DNA, the CDR3 is TGCAGTGCTAGAAGGGTTTCGGTGAGGAGACGGACAGATACGCAGTATTTT. Translated: CSARRVSVRRRTDTQYF.

The V gene is TRBV20-1, the J gene TRBJ1-2; TRBD1 matches 10 bases. The ends lost 5 bases at V and 2 bases at J; junction bases unmatched: 11. The germline V gene encodes CDR1 DFQATT and CDR2 SNEGSKA (reference sequence). The CDR3 covers 16 residues. Written as DNA, the CDR3 is TGCAGTGCTGACCGAACTCCGGGACAGGGGAACTATGGCTACACCTTC. Protein: CSADRTPGQGNYGYTF.

This clonotype was seen ten or more times. The J gene is TRBJ2-3, the V gene TRBV12-3 or TRBV12-4; D is unclear. The V end lost 0 bases, the J end lost 1 base, and 8 bases lay between the germline ends. There are 15 residues in the CDR3. The CDR3 loop reads CASSLAGRGTDTQYF. As DNA, the CDR3 is TGTGCCAGCAGTTTAGCCGGACGGGGCACAGATACGCAGTATTTT.

The chain uses TRBV11-3 and TRBJ1-2, with D possibly TRBD1 on 5 matching bases. The germline CDR1 and CDR2 sequences are SGHNT and YENEEA. The CDR3 length is 15 residues. V was cut by 2 bases and J by 3 bases, with 13 bases left in between. The CDR3 DNA follows: TGTGCCAGCAGCTTACCGGGACGCAACCACTATGGCTACACCTTC. Protein sequence: CASSLPGRNHYGYTF.

V gene TRBV11-2 combines with J gene TRBJ2-7; a possible D gene is TRBD1 (5 bases). The CDR3 runs 17 residues. Per germline, CDR1 SGHAT and CDR2 FQNNGV. Trimming took off 3 bases at V and 6 bases at J, with 24 bases between the two ends. The CDR3, as DNA: TGTGCCAGCAGCTTCGATAACTTACAGGCATGGACAAGCGAGCAGTACTTC. Protein: CASSFDNLQAWTSEQYF.

The V call is TRBV2, the J call TRBJ2-7; D is possibly TRBD1 or TRBD2 (7 bases each). From germline, CDR1 is SNHLY and CDR2 FYNNEI. Trimming took off 1 base at V and 7 bases at J, with 23 bases between the two ends. CDR3 length equals 17 residues. CDR3 in DNA: TGTGCCAGCAGTGAAGGACAACAGGGGACCACGCGGGGGGAGCAGTACTTC. Translation gives CASSEGQQGTTRGEQYF.

This clonotype was observed many times. The chain combines TRBV14 with TRBJ2-1; D is undetermined. V shed 0 bases and J shed 8 bases, with 14 bases lying between them. There are 15 residues in the CDR3. Per germline, CDR1 SGHDN and CDR2 FVKESK. The CDR3 coding sequence is TGTGCCAGCAGCCAAGAACTTAAGCCTCCGTATGAGCAGTTCTTC. Protein product: CASSQELKPPYEQFF.

The rearrangement uses TRBV12-3 or TRBV12-4 and TRBJ2-1, with 10 nucleotides matching TRBD2. This CDR3 comprises 14 residues. V was pared by 5 bases and J by 15 bases, with 13 bases of the junction left unmatched. CDR3 coding DNA: TGTGCCAGCAGTCCACGAAGCGGGGGGGTCAAGCCGTTCTTC. This codes for CASSPRSGGVKPFF.

The sample holds a few counts of this clonotype. The V gene is TRBV4-2, the J gene TRBJ2-1; tentative D call: TRBD2 (5 bases). The CDR3 has 13 residues. V dropped 1 base and J dropped 8 bases, with 9 bases sitting between them. CDR1 is LGHNA, CDR2 YNFKEQ, per germline. The CDR3 reads CASSQALVYEQFF. The CDR3 nucleotides read TGTGCCAGCAGCCAAGCACTAGTGTATGAGCAGTTCTTC.

This clonotype was seen repeatedly, ten times or more. V and J are TRBV29-1 and TRBJ1-1; D is unclear. CDR3 length: 12 residues. Germline-derived CDR1 and CDR2 are SQVTM and ANQGSEA. Trimming removed 7 bases from V and 2 bases from J, with 11 bases in between. Here the CDR3 DNA reads TGCAGCGCGGAGACACCTAACACTGAAGCTTTCTTT. Its translation is CSAETPNTEAFF.

A few counts support this clonotype. V and J are TRBV2 and TRBJ1-2; D may be TRBD1 (6 bases). The CDR3 length is 15 residues. V lost 5 bases, J lost 0 bases, and 13 bases lay in between. The germline gives CDR1 SNHLY, CDR2 FYNNEI. CDR3 loop: CASSIGDITNYGYTF. The CDR3 coding sequence is TGTGCCAGCAGTATTGGGGACATAACTAACTATGGCTACACCTTC.

This clonotype came up a few times. The chain carries TRBV7-2 and TRBJ2-1, with a possible D match to TRBD2 (5 bases). CDR1 is SGHTA, CDR2 FQGNSA, per germline. V was trimmed by 5 bases and J by 4 bases, leaving 9 bases between them. This CDR3 spans 13 amino acids. CDR3 in DNA: TGTGCCAGCAGCCCAACTAGGTACAATGAGCAGTTCTTC. Protein product: CASSPTRYNEQFF. The whole variable domain, remainder taken from reference TRBV7-2 and TRBJ2-1, is GAGVSQSPSNKVTEKGKDVELRCDPISGHTALYWYRQSLGQGLEFLIYFQGNSAPDKSGLPSDRFSAERTGGSVSTLTIQRTQQEDSAVYLCASSPTRYNEQFFGPGTRLTVL.

This clonotype was detected only a few times. The chain links TRBV28 to TRBJ2-1; unclear D gene. Trimming cost V 7 bases and J 12 bases, with 16 bases left between them. CDR1 and CDR2 from the germline V gene are MDHEN and SYDVKM. The length of the CDR3 is 12 residues. The CDR3 bases are TGTGCCAGCACTAACGCGGCGGTCGTGCAGTTCTTC. Protein sequence: CASTNAAVVQFF.